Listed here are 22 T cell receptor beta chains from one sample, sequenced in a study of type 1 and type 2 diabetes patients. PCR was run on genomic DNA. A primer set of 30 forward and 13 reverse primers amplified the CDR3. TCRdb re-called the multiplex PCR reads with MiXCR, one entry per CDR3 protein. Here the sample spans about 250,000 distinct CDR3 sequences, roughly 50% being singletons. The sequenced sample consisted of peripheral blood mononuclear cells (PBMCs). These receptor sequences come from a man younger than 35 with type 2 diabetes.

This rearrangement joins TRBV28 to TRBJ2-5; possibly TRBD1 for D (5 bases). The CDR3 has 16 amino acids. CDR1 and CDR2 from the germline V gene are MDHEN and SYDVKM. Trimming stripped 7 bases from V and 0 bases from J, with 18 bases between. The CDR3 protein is CASKEWAGRHQETQYF. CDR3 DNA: TGTGCCAGCAAAGAATGGGCAGGGCGACACCAAGAGACCCAGTACTTC. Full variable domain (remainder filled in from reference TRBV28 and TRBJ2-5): DVKVTQSSRYLVKRTGEKVFLECVQDMDHENMFWYRQDPGLGLRLIYFSYDVKMKEKGDIPEGYSVSREKKERFSLILESASTNQTSMYLCASKEWAGRHQETQYFGPGTRLLVL.

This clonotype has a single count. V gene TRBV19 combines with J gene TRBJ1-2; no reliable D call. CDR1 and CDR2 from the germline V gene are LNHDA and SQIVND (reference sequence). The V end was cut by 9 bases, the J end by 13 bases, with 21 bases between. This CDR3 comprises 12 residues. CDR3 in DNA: TGTGCCAGCTCTTATATCGGGCTGGAGAGCACCTTC. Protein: CASSYIGLESTF.

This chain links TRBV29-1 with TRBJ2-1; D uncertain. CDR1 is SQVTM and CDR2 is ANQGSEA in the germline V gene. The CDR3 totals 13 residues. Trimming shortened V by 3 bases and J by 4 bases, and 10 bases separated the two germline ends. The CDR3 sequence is CSVDPSPYNEQFF. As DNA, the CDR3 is TGCAGCGTTGATCCCTCTCCATACAATGAGCAGTTCTTC.

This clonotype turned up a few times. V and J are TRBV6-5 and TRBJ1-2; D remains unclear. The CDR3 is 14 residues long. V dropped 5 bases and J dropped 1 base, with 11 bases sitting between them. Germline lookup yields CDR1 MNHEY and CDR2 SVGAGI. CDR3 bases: TGTGCCAGCAGTCCGGTTGACGGTAACTATGGCTACACCTTC. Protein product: CASSPVDGNYGYTF.

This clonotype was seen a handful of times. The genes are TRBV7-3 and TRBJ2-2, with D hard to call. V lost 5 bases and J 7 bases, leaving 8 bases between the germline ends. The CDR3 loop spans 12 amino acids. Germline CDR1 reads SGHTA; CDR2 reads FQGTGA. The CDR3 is CASSPAVGELFF. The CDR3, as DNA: TGTGCCAGCAGCCCCGCCGTCGGGGAGCTGTTTTTT.

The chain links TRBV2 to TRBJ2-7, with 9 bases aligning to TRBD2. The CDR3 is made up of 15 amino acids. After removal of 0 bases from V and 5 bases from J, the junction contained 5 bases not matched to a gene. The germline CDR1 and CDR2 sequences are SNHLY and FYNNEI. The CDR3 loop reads CASSEAAGGLDEQYF. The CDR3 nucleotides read TGTGCCAGCAGTGAAGCGGCGGGGGGGCTCGACGAGCAGTACTTC.

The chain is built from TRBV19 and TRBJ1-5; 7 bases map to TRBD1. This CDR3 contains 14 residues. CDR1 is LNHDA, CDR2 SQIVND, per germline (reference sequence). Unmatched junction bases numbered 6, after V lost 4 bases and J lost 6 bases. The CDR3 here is CASSNDRAGQPQHF. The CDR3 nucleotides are TGTGCCAGTAGTAACGACAGGGCAGGTCAGCCCCAGCATTTT. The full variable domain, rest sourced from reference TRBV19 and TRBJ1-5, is DGGITQSPKYLFRKEGQNVTLSCEQNLNHDAMYWYRQDPGQGLRLIYYSQIVNDFQKGDIAEGYSVSREKKESFPLTVTSAQKNPTAFYLCASSNDRAGQPQHFGDGTRLSIL.

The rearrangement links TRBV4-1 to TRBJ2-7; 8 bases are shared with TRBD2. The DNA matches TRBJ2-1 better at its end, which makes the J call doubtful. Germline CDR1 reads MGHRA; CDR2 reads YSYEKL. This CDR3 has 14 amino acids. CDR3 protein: CASSQGTSSQQQFF. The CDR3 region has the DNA TGCGCCAGCAGCCAAGGGACTAGCAGCCAGCAGCAGTTCTTC.

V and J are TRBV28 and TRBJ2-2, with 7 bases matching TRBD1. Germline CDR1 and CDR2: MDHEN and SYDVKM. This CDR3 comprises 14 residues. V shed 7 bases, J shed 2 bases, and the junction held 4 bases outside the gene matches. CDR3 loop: CASNRDRNTGELFF. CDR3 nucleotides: TGTGCCAGCAACCGGGACAGAAACACCGGGGAGCTGTTTTTT.

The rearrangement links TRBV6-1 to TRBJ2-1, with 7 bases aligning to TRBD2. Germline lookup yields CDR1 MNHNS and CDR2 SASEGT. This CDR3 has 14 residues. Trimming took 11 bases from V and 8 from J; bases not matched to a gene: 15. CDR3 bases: TGTGCCTGCCGGGGGGTCCCGTCCGTCGATGAGCAGTTCTTC. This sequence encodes CACRGVPSVDEQFF.

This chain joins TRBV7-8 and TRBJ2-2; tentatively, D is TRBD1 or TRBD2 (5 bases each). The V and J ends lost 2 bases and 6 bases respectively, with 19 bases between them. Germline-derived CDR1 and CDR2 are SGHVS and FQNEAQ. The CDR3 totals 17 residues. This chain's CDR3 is CASSLSSHRGFAGELFF. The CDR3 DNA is TGTGCCAGCAGCTTATCGAGTCACCGGGGCTTCGCCGGGGAGCTGTTTTTT.

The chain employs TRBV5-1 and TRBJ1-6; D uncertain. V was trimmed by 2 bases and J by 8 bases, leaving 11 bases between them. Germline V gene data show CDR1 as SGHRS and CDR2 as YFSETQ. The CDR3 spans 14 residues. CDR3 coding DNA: TGCGCCAGCAGCTTTCGGGGTGATGATTCACCCCTCCACTTT. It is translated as CASSFRGDDSPLHF.

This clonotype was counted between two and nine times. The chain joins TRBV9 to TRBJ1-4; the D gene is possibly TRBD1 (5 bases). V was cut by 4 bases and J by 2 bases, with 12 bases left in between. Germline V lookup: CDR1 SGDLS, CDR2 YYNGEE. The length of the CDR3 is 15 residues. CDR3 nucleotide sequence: TGTGCCAGCAGCTTCCAGGGCTTGACTAATGAAAAACTGTTTTTT. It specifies CASSFQGLTNEKLFF.

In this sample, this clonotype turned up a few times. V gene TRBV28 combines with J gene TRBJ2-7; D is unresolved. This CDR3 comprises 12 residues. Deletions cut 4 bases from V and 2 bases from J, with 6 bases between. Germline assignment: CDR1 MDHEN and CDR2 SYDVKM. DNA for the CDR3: TGTGCCAGCAGTTCCGTCCCCTACGAGCAGTACTTC. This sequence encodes CASSSVPYEQYF.

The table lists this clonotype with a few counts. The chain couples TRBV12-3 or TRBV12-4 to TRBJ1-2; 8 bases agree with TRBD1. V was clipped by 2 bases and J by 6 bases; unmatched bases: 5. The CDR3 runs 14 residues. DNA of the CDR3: TGTGCCAGCAGTTTACAGGGGGCTTTGAATGGCTACACCTTC. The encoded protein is CASSLQGALNGYTF.

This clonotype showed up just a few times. CDR3 bases: TGTGCCAGCAGCGAAGGGACGGATTATGGCTACACCTTC. It yields the protein CASSEGTDYGYTF. This sequence joins TRBV7-2 and TRBJ1-2; D is possibly TRBD1 (5 bases). Trimming removed 5 bases from V and 5 bases from J, with 12 bases in between. Germline V gives CDR1 SGHTA, CDR2 FQGNSA. The CDR3 is 13 amino acids.

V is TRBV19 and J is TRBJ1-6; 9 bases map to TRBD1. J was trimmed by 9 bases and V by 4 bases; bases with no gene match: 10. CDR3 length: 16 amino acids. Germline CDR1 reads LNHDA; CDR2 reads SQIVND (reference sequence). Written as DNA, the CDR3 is TGTGCCAGTAGTACAGGTACCGGGACAGGGAGTTCACCCCTCCACTTT. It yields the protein CASSTGTGTGSSPLHF.

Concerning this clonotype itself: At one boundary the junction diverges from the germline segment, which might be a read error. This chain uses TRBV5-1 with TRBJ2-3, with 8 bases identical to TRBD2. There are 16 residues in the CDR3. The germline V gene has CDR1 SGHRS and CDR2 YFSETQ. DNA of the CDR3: TGTGCCAGCAGCGGTGGTGTAAAGCGGGAGTCAGATACGCAGTATTTT. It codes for CASSGGVKRESDTQYF. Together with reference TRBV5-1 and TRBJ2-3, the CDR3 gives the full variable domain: KAGVTQTPRYLIKTRGQQVTLSCSPISGHRSVSWYQQTPGQGLQFLFEYFSETQRNKGNFPGRFSGRQFSNSRSEMNVSTLELGDSALYLCASSGGVKRESDTQYFGPGTRLTVL.

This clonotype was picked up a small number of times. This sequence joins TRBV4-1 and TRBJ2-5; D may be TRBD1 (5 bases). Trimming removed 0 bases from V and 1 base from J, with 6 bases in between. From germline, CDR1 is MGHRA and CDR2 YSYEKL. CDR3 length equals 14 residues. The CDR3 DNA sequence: TGCGCCAGCAGCCAAGATGACAGCCAAGAGACCCAGTACTTC. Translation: CASSQDDSQETQYF.

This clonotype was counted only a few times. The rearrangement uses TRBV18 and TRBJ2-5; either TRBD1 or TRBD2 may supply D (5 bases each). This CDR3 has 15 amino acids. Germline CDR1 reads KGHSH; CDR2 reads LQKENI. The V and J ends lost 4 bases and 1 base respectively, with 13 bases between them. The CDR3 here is CASSRYGTAQETQYF. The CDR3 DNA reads TGTGCCAGCTCACGCTACGGGACGGCCCAAGAGACCCAGTACTTC.

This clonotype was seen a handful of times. CDR3 DNA: TGTGCCAGCAGTGGAAACAGGGTTCATTGGGTCACTGAAGCTTTCTTT. As protein: CASSGNRVHWVTEAFF. This sequence joins TRBV2 and TRBJ1-1; TRBD1 is a possible D gene (6 bases). This CDR3 has 16 amino acids. Trimming stripped 4 bases from V and 4 bases from J, with 19 bases between. Germline CDR1 reads SNHLY; CDR2 reads FYNNEI.

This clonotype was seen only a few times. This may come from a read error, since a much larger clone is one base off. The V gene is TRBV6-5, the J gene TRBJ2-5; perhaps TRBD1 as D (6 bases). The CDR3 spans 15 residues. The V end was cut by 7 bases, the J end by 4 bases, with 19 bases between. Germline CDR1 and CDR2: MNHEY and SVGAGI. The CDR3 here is CASTPTTDSGETQYF. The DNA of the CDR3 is TGTGCCAGCACTCCCACAACGGACAGCGGAGAGACCCAGTACTTC.